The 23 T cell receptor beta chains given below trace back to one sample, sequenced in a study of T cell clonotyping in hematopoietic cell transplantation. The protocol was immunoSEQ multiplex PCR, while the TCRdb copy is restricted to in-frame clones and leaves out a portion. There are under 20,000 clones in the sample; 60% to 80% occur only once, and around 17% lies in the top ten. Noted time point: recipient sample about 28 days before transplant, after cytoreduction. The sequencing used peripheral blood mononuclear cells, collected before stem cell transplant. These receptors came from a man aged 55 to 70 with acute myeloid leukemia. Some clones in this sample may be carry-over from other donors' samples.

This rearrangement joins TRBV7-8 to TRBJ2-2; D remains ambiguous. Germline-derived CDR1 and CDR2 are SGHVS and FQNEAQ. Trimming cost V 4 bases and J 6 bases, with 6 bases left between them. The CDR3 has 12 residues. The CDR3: CASSSEAGELFF. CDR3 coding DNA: TGTGCCAGCAGCTCTGAGGCCGGGGAGCTGTTTTTT.

DNA for the CDR3: TGTGCCAGCAGCGCAAACCCCCCGGGGGACTTTAACACCGGGGAGCTGTTTTTT. This encodes CASSANPPGDFNTGELFF. The chain couples TRBV9 to TRBJ2-2; the D gene is possibly TRBD2 (6 bases). The CDR3 has 18 amino acids. V lost 3 bases, J lost 2 bases, and 20 bases lay in between. Germline CDR1 reads SGDLS; CDR2 reads YYNGEE.

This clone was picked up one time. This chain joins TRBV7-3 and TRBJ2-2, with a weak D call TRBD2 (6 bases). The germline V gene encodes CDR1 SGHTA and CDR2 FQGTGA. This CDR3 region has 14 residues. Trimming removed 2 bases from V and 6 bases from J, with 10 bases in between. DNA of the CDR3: TGTGCCAGCAGCTTACCCCGGGAGTCCGGGGAGCTGTTTTTT. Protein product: CASSLPRESGELFF.

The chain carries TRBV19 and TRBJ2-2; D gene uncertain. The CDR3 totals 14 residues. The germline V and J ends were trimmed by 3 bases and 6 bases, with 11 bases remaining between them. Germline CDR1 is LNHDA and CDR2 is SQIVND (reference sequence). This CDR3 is CASSIPHPPGELFF. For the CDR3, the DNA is TGTGCCAGTAGTATTCCTCATCCCCCCGGGGAGCTGTTTTTT.

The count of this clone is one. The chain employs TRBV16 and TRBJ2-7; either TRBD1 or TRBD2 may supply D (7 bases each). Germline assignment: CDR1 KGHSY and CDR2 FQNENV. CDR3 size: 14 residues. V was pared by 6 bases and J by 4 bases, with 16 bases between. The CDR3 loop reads CASRRSGGEYEQYF. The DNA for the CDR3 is TGTGCCAGCAGAAGATCAGGGGGGGAATACGAGCAGTACTTC. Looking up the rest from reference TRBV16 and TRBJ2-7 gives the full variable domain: GEEVAQTPKHLVRGEGQKAKLYCAPIKGHSYVFWYQQVLKNEFKFLISFQNENVFDETGMPKERFSAKCLPNSPCSLEIQATKLEDSAVYFCASRRSGGEYEQYFGPGTRLTVT.

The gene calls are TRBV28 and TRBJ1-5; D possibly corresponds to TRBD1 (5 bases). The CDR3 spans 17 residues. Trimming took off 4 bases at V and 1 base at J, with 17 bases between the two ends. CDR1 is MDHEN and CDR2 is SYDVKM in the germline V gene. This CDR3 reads CASSSWQGDQSNQPQHF. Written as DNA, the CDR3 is TGTGCCAGCAGTTCTTGGCAAGGGGATCAGAGCAATCAGCCCCAGCATTTT.

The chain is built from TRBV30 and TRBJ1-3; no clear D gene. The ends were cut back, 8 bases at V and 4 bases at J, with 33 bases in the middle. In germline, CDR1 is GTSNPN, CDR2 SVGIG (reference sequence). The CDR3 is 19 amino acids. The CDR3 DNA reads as TGTGCCATGGAGGCCCTGGGAGGATTAAACCCGATTCAAGGAAACACCATATATTTT. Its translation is CAMEALGGLNPIQGNTIYF.

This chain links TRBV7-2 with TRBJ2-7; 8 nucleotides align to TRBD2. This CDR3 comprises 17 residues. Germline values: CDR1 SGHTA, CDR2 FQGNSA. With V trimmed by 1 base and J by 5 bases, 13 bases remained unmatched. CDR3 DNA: TGTGCCAGCAGCTTAGTAGCGGGGCGCCTACCTAATAACGAGCAGTACTTC. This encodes CASSLVAGRLPNNEQYF.

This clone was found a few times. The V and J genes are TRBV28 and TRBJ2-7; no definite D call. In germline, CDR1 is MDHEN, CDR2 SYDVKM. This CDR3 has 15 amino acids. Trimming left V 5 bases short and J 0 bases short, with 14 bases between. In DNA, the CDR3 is TGTGCCAGCAGTCCTTCGGACGGCCCCTCCTACGAGCAGTACTTC. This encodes CASSPSDGPSYEQYF.

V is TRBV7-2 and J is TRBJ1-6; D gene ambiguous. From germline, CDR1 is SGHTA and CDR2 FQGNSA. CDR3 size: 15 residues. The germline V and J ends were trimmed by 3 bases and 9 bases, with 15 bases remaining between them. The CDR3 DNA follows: TGTGCCAGCAGCTTGTTGGAGGACCTCTCTTCACCCCTCCACTTT. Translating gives CASSLLEDLSSPLHF.

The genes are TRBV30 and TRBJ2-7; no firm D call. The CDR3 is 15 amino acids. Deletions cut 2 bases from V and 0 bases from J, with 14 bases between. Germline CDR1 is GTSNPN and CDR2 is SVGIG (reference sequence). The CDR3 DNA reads TGTGCCTGGAGTAGCCCGGCCCTAAACTCCTACGAGCAGTACTTC. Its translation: CAWSSPALNSYEQYF.

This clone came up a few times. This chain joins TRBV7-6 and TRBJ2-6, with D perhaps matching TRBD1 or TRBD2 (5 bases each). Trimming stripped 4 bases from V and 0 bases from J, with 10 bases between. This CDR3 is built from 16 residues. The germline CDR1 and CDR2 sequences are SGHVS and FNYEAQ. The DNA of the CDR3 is TGTGCCAGCAGCTGGGGGTCATACTCTGGGGCCAACGTCCTGACTTTC. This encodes CASSWGSYSGANVLTF.

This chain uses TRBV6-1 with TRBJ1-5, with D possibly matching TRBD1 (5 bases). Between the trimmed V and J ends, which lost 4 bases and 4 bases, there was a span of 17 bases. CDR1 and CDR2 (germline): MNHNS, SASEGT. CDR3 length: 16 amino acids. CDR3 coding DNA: TGTGCCAGCAGTGGTGTCGACAGAGCATCTAATCAGCCCCAGCATTTT. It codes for CASSGVDRASNQPQHF.

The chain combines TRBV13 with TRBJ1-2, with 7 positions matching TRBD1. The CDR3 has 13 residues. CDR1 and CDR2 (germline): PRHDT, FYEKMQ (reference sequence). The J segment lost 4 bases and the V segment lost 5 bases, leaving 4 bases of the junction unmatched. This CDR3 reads CASSMGQSYGYTF. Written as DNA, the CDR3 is TGTGCCAGCAGCATGGGACAGTCCTATGGCTACACCTTC.

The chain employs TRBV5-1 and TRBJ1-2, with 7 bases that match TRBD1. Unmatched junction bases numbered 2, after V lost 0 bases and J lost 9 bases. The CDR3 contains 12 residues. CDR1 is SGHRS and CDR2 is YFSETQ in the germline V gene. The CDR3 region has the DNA TGCGCCAGCAGCTTGGGGGACAGTAGCTACACCTTC. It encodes CASSLGDSSYTF.

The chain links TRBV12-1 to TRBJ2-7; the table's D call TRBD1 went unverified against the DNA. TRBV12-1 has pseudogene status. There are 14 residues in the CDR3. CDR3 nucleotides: TGTGCCAGCAGCCTCGGACAGGGGGTAGTCGAGCAGTACTTC. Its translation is CASSLGQGVVEQYF.

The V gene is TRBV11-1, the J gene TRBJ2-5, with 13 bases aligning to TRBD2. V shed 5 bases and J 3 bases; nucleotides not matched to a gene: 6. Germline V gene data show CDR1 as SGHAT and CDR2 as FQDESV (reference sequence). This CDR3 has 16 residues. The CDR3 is CASSRTSGGWEETQYF. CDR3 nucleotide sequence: TGTGCCAGCAGCCGGACTAGCGGGGGCTGGGAAGAGACCCAGTACTTC.

Here the CDR3 reads CASSPGLAGGQETQYF. CDR3 DNA sequence: TGTGCCAGCAGCCCGGGACTAGCGGGGGGCCAAGAGACCCAGTACTTC. This chain connects TRBV7-7 to TRBJ2-5, with 15 bases fitting TRBD2. The CDR3 is made up of 16 amino acids. Germline-derived CDR1 and CDR2 are SSHAT and FNYEAQ (reference sequence). V lost 5 bases, J lost 1 base, and 2 bases stayed unmatched.

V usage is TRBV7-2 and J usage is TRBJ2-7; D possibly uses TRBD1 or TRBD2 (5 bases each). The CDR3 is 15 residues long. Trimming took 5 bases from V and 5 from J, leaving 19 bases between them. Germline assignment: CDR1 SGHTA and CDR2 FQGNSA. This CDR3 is CASSRDGQVFNEQYF. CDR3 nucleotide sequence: TGTGCCAGCAGCCGGGACGGCCAAGTATTCAACGAGCAGTACTTC.

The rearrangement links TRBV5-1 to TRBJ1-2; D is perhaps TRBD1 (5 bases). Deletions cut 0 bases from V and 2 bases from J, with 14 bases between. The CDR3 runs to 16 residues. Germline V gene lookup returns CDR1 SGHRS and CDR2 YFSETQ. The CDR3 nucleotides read TGCGCCAGCAGCTTGGACCAGGGAGCTGCAAACTATGGCTACACCTTC. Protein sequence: CASSLDQGAANYGYTF.

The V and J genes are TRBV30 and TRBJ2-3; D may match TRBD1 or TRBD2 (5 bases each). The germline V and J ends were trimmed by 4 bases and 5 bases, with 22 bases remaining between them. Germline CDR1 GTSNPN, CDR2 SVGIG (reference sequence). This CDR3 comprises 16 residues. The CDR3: CAWTSRRPGAQDTQYF. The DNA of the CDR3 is TGTGCCTGGACCTCGCGCCGACCCGGGGCCCAAGATACGCAGTATTTT.

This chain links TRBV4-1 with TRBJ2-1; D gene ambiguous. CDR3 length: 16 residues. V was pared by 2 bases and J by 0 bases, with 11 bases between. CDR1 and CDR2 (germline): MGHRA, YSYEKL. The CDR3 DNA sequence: TGCGCCAGCAGCCAAACGGCCCCGAGCTCCTACAATGAGCAGTTCTTC. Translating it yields CASSQTAPSSYNEQFF.

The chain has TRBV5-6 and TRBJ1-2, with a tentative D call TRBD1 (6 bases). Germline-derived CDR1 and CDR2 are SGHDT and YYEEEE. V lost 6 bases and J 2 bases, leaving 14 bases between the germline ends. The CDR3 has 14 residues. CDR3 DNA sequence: TGTGCCAGCACCCTCCGGGGGGCAAACTATGGCTACACCTTC. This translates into CASTLRGANYGYTF.